This T cell receptor beta chain was obtained from a study of cytomegalovirus exposure and HLA in healthy donors. Study-wide points: Differences between HLA loci emerged in a later analysis of TCR association rates, with DRB1 most and HLA-C fewest. The study assumed roughly uniform donor sequencing depth for presence/absence analyses.

V lost 4 bases, J lost 5 bases, and 5 bases lay in between. Germline CDR1 SGHRS, CDR2 YFSETQ. This CDR3 contains 11 residues. In the case of this clone: The target antigen is unknown.

Primers: 60 Vbeta forward and 13 Jbeta reverse. Data came from immunoSEQ multiplex PCR; TCRdb stores just in-frame clones and leaves some out. Of over 75,000 clones in the sample, about 76% were seen once. The specimen was PBMCs. The sequence was obtained from a man in his forties in good health and CMV-seropositive. The chain links TRBV5-1 to TRBJ2-3; no reliable D call. CDR3 loop: CASSEQDTQYF. The DNA for the CDR3 is TGCGCCAGCAGCGAGCAAGATACGCAGTATTTT.